Presented here are 26 T cell receptor beta chains from one specimen sequenced in a study of blood T cell repertoires in COVID-19. The protocol was immunoSEQ multiplex PCR, while the TCRdb copy is restricted to in-frame clones and leaves out a portion. The table has 35,000 to 45,000 clones, almost 90% seen once; the top ten hold roughly an eighth. Sequencing was performed on peripheral blood. The source is a human donor in a cohort sampled during active COVID-19.

V gene TRBV18 combines with J gene TRBJ2-3; maybe TRBD2 (6 bases). Trimming took 6 bases from V and 6 from J, leaving 19 bases between them. CDR1 KGHSH and CDR2 LQKENI come from the germline V gene. The CDR3 has 15 residues. The DNA of the CDR3 is TGTGCCAGCTCGGAGCAGGGCGGGGTAGAGGATACGCAGTATTTT. This codes for CASSEQGGVEDTQYF.

This clone has more than one count but fewer than ten. The chain uses TRBV11-2 and TRBJ1-1; 7 bases are a match to TRBD1. CDR1 is SGHAT and CDR2 is FQNNGV in the germline V gene. The CDR3 covers 13 residues. Germline trimming cut 2 bases from V and 4 bases from J; bases unmatched to any gene: 1. This CDR3 is CASSLQGGTEAFF. In DNA form, the CDR3 reads TGTGCCAGCAGCTTACAGGGGGGCACTGAAGCTTTCTTT. Full variable domain (missing parts from reference TRBV11-2 and TRBJ1-1): EAGVAQSPRYKIIEKRQSVAFWCNPISGHATLYWYQQILGQGPKLLIQFQNNGVVDDSQLPKDRFSAERLKGVDSTLKIQPAKLEDSAVYLCASSLQGGTEAFFGQGTRLTVV.

The chain combines TRBV30 with TRBJ2-1; TRBD1 is a possible D gene (6 bases). V lost 0 bases to trimming and J lost 2 bases, with 11 bases between them. Germline CDR1 GTSNPN, CDR2 SVGIG (reference sequence). The CDR3 sequence is 15 residues long. CDR3 sequence: CAWSVGDTPYNEQFF. For the CDR3, the DNA is TGTGCCTGGAGTGTAGGGGACACTCCCTACAATGAGCAGTTCTTC.

The J gene is TRBJ2-7, the V gene TRBV6-5, with D tentatively TRBD1 (6 bases). V lost 6 bases to trimming and J lost 5 bases, with 14 bases between them. Germline assignment: CDR1 MNHEY and CDR2 SVGAGI. This CDR3 is 13 amino acids long. CDR3 loop: CASRGTRRDEQYF. DNA of the CDR3: TGTGCCAGCAGGGGGACAAGGCGTGACGAGCAGTACTTC.

This sequence joins TRBV7-3 and TRBJ1-1; no clear D gene. The germline V and J ends were trimmed by 6 bases and 1 base, with 6 bases remaining between them. This CDR3 is built from 12 residues. Germline CDR1 and CDR2: SGHTA and FQGTGA. The CDR3 here is CASRNSNTEAFF. DNA for the CDR3: TGTGCCAGCAGGAACTCGAACACTGAAGCTTTCTTT.

The chain is built from TRBV29-1 and TRBJ1-4; possibly TRBD1 for D (5 bases). The CDR3 runs to 12 residues. Germline loops: CDR1 SQVTM, CDR2 ANQGSEA. V was shortened by 6 bases and J by 7 bases, with 12 bases between the two germline ends. The CDR3 protein is CSVGGAGEKLFF. The CDR3 DNA reads as TGCAGCGTCGGAGGGGCCGGTGAAAAACTGTTTTTT.

The chain's CDR3 is CASSYSTEAYNEQFF. The CDR3 DNA reads as TGTGCCAGCAGTTACTCGACGGAGGCCTACAATGAGCAGTTCTTC. The chain joins TRBV6-5 to TRBJ2-1; the D gene is possibly TRBD2 (5 bases). The CDR3 contains 15 residues. Trimming pared 0 bases from V and 2 bases from J, leaving 8 bases between. Germline V gives CDR1 MNHEY, CDR2 SVGAGI.

The rearrangement joins TRBV6-2 or TRBV6-3 to TRBJ1-1; 7 nucleotides agree with TRBD1. Germline trimming cut 2 bases from V and 2 bases from J; bases unmatched to any gene: 11. CDR1 is MNHEY, CDR2 SVGEGT, per germline. The CDR3 has 17 amino acids. The CDR3 loop reads CASSYLYRGGLNTEAFF. The CDR3 coding sequence is TGTGCCAGCAGTTACCTTTACAGGGGCGGGTTAAACACTGAAGCTTTCTTT.

The CDR3 region has the DNA TGTGCCAGTAGTATCACGGGGGGCCGGGAAAAACTGTTTTTT. This encodes CASSITGGREKLFF. The rearrangement links TRBV19 to TRBJ1-4, with TRBD1 as a possible D gene (6 bases). In germline, CDR1 is LNHDA, CDR2 SQIVND (reference sequence). V lost 3 bases to trimming and J lost 8 bases, with 13 bases between them. CDR3 size: 14 residues.

CDR3 sequence: CASSLGRGGEQFF. The CDR3 DNA is TGTGCCAGCAGTTTAGGACGAGGAGGGGAGCAGTTCTTC. This chain joins TRBV27 and TRBJ2-1; D perhaps matches TRBD2 (6 bases). The CDR3 contains 13 residues. The V gene lost 2 bases and the J gene lost 10 bases, with 12 bases spanning the gap. From germline, CDR1 is MNHEY and CDR2 SMNVEV (reference sequence).

The chain links TRBV30 to TRBJ2-7; 9 nucleotides match TRBD1. The CDR3 sequence is 13 residues long. Germline CDR1 and CDR2: GTSNPN and SVGIG (reference sequence). Losses at the gene ends were 5 bases for V and 5 bases for J; bases not matched to a gene: 7. This chain's CDR3 is CAWETGGADEQYF. CDR3 DNA: TGTGCCTGGGAAACAGGGGGCGCCGACGAGCAGTACTTC.

This chain connects TRBV20-1 to TRBJ2-4; TRBD2 matches at 12 bases. Per the germline V gene, CDR1 is DFQATT and CDR2 is SNEGSKA (reference sequence). The CDR3 contains 16 residues. V lost 3 bases and J lost 7; bases outside the gene matches: 10. The CDR3 sequence: CSASLRLAGGRNIQYF. CDR3 nucleotides: TGCAGTGCTAGTTTAAGGCTAGCGGGGGGGAGGAACATTCAGTACTTC.

This rearrangement joins TRBV18 to TRBJ2-7; tentative D call: TRBD1 (5 bases). CDR1 is KGHSH and CDR2 is LQKENI in the germline V gene. Trimming removed 1 base from V and 7 bases from J, with 14 bases in between. The CDR3 spans 14 residues. The CDR3 protein is CASSPRQSMAEQYF. CDR3 DNA: TGTGCCAGCTCACCACGACAGAGTATGGCTGAGCAGTACTTC.

The chain uses TRBV3-1 (or the pseudogene TRBV3-2) and TRBJ1-5, with D maybe TRBD1 (6 bases). Between the trimmed V and J ends, which lost 2 bases and 1 base, there was a span of 12 bases. CDR3 size: 16 residues. CDR1 and CDR2 (germline): LGHDT, YNNKEL (reference sequence). This chain's CDR3 is CASSQTPGASNQPQHF. The CDR3 DNA reads as TGTGCCAGCAGCCAAACCCCAGGGGCGAGCAATCAGCCCCAGCATTTT.

The chain couples TRBV5-4 to TRBJ1-2; 7 positions match TRBD1. There are 14 residues in the CDR3. Germline CDR1 and CDR2: SGHNT and YYREEE (reference sequence). The ends lost 1 base at V and 7 bases at J; junction bases unmatched: 7. The CDR3 protein is CASSLQGGSGGYTF. The CDR3 DNA is TGTGCCAGCAGCTTGCAGGGGGGTTCGGGTGGCTACACCTTC.

The chain combines TRBV3-1 (or the pseudogene TRBV3-2) with TRBJ2-4; 7 positions agree with TRBD2. After removal of 2 bases from V and 0 bases from J, the junction contained 4 bases not matched to a gene. The germline gives CDR1 LGHDT, CDR2 YNNKEL (reference sequence). This CDR3 comprises 16 residues. The CDR3 DNA reads TGTGCCAGCAGCCAACCTAGCGGTCTAGCCAAAAACATTCAGTACTTC. This sequence encodes CASSQPSGLAKNIQYF.

This chain connects TRBV19 to TRBJ2-7; 7 bases match TRBD2. The CDR3 contains 14 residues. CDR1 is LNHDA and CDR2 is SQIVND in the germline V gene (reference sequence). J was trimmed by 2 bases and V by 4 bases; bases with no gene match: 5. The CDR3: CASSTGGVTYEQYF. In DNA, the CDR3 is TGTGCCAGTAGTACGGGGGGAGTCACCTACGAGCAGTACTTC.

The chain employs TRBV4-2 and TRBJ2-3, with 11 positions matching TRBD2. CDR3 length equals 16 residues. With V trimmed by 3 bases and J by 3 bases, 5 bases remained unmatched. In germline, CDR1 is LGHNA, CDR2 YNFKEQ. The CDR3 coding sequence is TGTGCCAGCAGCCAGGGGACTAGCGGCCTGACAGATACGCAGTATTTT. Translating it yields CASSQGTSGLTDTQYF.

The chain joins TRBV7-2 to TRBJ1-2; D is uncertain. CDR1 and CDR2 from the germline V gene are SGHTA and FQGNSA. Between the trimmed V and J ends, which lost 1 base and 2 bases, there was a span of 8 bases. CDR3 length: 14 amino acids. The CDR3 DNA reads as TGTGCCAGCAGCTTAGGACTCGTAAACTATGGCTACACCTTC. It encodes CASSLGLVNYGYTF.

The V and J genes are TRBV5-1 and TRBJ2-1; 7 bases fit TRBD2. This CDR3 spans 15 amino acids. The V segment lost 4 bases and the J segment 5 bases; nucleotides outside the gene matches: 9. The V gene's germline CDR1 is SGHRS and CDR2 YFSETQ. In nucleotides, the CDR3 is TGCGCCAGCAGCCCCCTGGGGGGGTTCGACAATGAGCAGTTCTTC. Translating gives CASSPLGGFDNEQFF.

This chain joins TRBV5-6 and TRBJ2-7, with a weak D call TRBD2 (6 bases). The CDR3 is made up of 13 amino acids. Germline loops: CDR1 SGHDT, CDR2 YYEEEE. V lost 5 bases, J lost 6 bases, and 15 bases lay in between. The CDR3 here is CASSPGVPSEQYF. The CDR3 bases are TGTGCCAGCAGTCCGGGGGTCCCAAGCGAGCAGTACTTC.

The chain carries TRBV7-9 and TRBJ2-3; TRBD2 matches 10 bases. Germline V CDR1 and CDR2: SEHNR, FQNEAQ (reference sequence). J gave up 6 bases and V 4 bases, and 13 bases lay outside the gene matches. The CDR3 loop spans 17 amino acids. The CDR3 here is CASSSLSTPSGGDTQYF. DNA for the CDR3: TGTGCCAGCAGCTCACTATCCACCCCTAGCGGGGGTGATACGCAGTATTTT.

V and J are TRBV3-1 (or the pseudogene TRBV3-2) and TRBJ1-2, with a weak D call TRBD1 (6 bases). This CDR3 has 13 amino acids. Germline assignment: CDR1 LGHDT and CDR2 YNNKEL (reference sequence). The germline V and J ends were trimmed by 3 bases and 7 bases, with 12 bases remaining between them. This chain's CDR3 is CASSHRQGLGYTF. DNA for the CDR3: TGTGCCAGCAGCCATCGGCAGGGGCTTGGCTACACCTTC.

The chain couples TRBV6-5 to TRBJ1-6; 7 positions match TRBD1. The CDR3 is made up of 15 amino acids. V dropped 7 bases and J dropped 7; count of bases not matched to a gene: 10. Germline V CDR1 and CDR2: MNHEY, SVGAGI. CDR3 in amino acids: CASNSYRGANSPLHF. CDR3 DNA: TGTGCCAGCAACTCCTACAGGGGAGCGAATTCACCCCTCCACTTT.

This chain links TRBV11-2 with TRBJ1-2, with D perhaps TRBD1 (6 bases). Germline lookup yields CDR1 SGHAT and CDR2 FQNNGV. V was cut by 5 bases and J by 6 bases, with 13 bases left in between. The CDR3 covers 13 residues. The CDR3, as DNA: TGTGCCAGCAGCGCCGGGACAACGGATGGCTACACCTTC. It translates to CASSAGTTDGYTF.

The J gene is TRBJ1-2, the V gene TRBV27, with D possibly TRBD1 on 5 matching bases. This CDR3 contains 14 residues. CDR1 and CDR2 (germline): MNHEY, SMNVEV (reference sequence). V was clipped by 4 bases and J by 8 bases, with 17 bases between them. CDR3 loop: CASSSSGGRRGYTF. In DNA, the CDR3 is TGTGCCAGCAGTTCCTCCGGGGGGAGGCGAGGCTACACCTTC.